One sample yielded the 32 T cell receptor beta chains listed below, sequenced in a study of cytomegalovirus exposure and HLA in healthy donors. The PCR made use of 60 Vbeta and 13 Jbeta primers. Clones were sequenced by immunoSEQ multiplex PCR, and TCRdb holds only the in-frame ones, with some missing. The sample has about 150,000 clones, around 80% seen once. The source material was PBMCs. Receptor source: a woman in her forties or fifties in good health and CMV-seropositive.

This sequence joins TRBV5-1 and TRBJ1-5, with D perhaps TRBD1 (5 bases). The CDR3 is 15 amino acids. The germline V gene has CDR1 SGHRS and CDR2 YFSETQ. Trimming left V 3 bases short and J 2 bases short, with 12 bases between. This CDR3 is CASSSGSGGNQPQHF. CDR3 in DNA: TGCGCCAGCAGCTCAGGGTCCGGAGGCAATCAGCCCCAGCATTTT.

This chain connects TRBV7-9 to TRBJ2-7, with 7 bases identical to TRBD1. Germline loops: CDR1 SEHNR, CDR2 FQNEAQ (reference sequence). This CDR3 region has 14 residues. V lost 5 bases to trimming and J lost 5 bases; unmatched junction nucleotides: 9. Here the CDR3 reads CASSPYRGDDEQYF. The DNA for the CDR3 is TGTGCCAGCAGCCCCTACAGGGGAGACGACGAGCAGTACTTC.

The chain joins TRBV11-3 to TRBJ2-2; D perhaps matches TRBD1 (6 bases). CDR1 and CDR2 from the germline V gene are SGHNT and YENEEA. The CDR3 consists of 16 residues. Trimming took 5 bases from V and 2 from J, leaving 15 bases between them. In DNA form, the CDR3 reads TGTGCCAGCAGCCTGAGGGGACAAACTAACACCGGGGAGCTGTTTTTT. Its translation is CASSLRGQTNTGELFF.

The J gene is TRBJ2-7, the V gene TRBV7-9; D unclear. Germline CDR1 reads SEHNR; CDR2 reads FQNEAQ (reference sequence). The CDR3 covers 14 residues. V lost 7 bases, J lost 0 bases, and 13 bases lay in between. This chain's CDR3 is CASTPPGGSYEQYF. DNA for the CDR3: TGTGCCAGCACCCCCCCAGGTGGCTCCTACGAGCAGTACTTC.

This rearrangement joins TRBV19 to TRBJ2-1; D is ambiguous. The CDR3 is 13 residues long. V lost 5 bases, J lost 3 bases, and 8 bases lay in between. The germline CDR1 and CDR2 sequences are LNHDA and SQIVND (reference sequence). CDR3 in DNA: TGTGCCAGTAGTCCGGTTGGCTACAATGAGCAGTTCTTC. Translating gives CASSPVGYNEQFF.

The rearrangement links TRBV7-3 to TRBJ1-6; D ambiguous. CDR3 size: 15 residues. Per the germline V gene, CDR1 is SGHTA and CDR2 is FQGTGA. V was shortened by 0 bases and J by 4 bases, with 7 bases between the two germline ends. CDR3 region: CASSLTTGYNSPLHF. The CDR3 region has the DNA TGTGCCAGCAGCTTAACAACCGGTTATAATTCACCCCTCCACTTT.

A single count supports this clone. This chain connects TRBV19 to TRBJ1-1; D gene ambiguous. The germline CDR1 and CDR2 sequences are LNHDA and SQIVND (reference sequence). Trimming left V 5 bases short and J 3 bases short, with 10 bases between. The CDR3 sequence is 13 residues long. DNA of the CDR3: TGTGCCAGTAGTGATCGTCTATACACTGAAGCTTTCTTT. Translating it yields CASSDRLYTEAFF.

J is TRBJ1-1 and V is TRBV14; D remains ambiguous. V lost 1 base, J lost 0 bases, and 15 bases lay in between. The length of the CDR3 is 17 residues. CDR1 is SGHDN and CDR2 is FVKESK in the germline V gene. This CDR3 is CASSQAPHSSLNTEAFF. CDR3 in DNA: TGTGCCAGCAGCCAAGCTCCCCACTCCTCATTGAACACTGAAGCTTTCTTT.

This sequence joins TRBV9 and TRBJ2-7; a weak D match, TRBD2 (6 bases). Trimming pared 3 bases from V and 6 bases from J, leaving 19 bases between. This CDR3 contains 15 residues. CDR1 and CDR2 from the germline V gene are SGDLS and YYNGEE. CDR3 in amino acids: CASSARAGPAGEQYF. The CDR3 nucleotides are TGTGCCAGCAGCGCCAGGGCGGGACCCGCGGGCGAGCAGTACTTC.

V and J are TRBV13 and TRBJ2-7, with a possible D match to TRBD2 (5 bases). There are 14 residues in the CDR3. CDR1 is PRHDT and CDR2 is FYEKMQ in the germline V gene (reference sequence). V lost 4 bases and J 3 bases, leaving 13 bases between the germline ends. The CDR3 bases are TGTGCCAGCAGCTACCAGCGGCAGTTCTACGAGCAGTACTTC. Translated, it gives CASSYQRQFYEQYF.

This clone was detected only once. The chain joins TRBV2 to TRBJ2-5; D remains unclear. CDR3 length equals 15 residues. V was trimmed by 6 bases and J by 7 bases, leaving 21 bases between them. Germline CDR1 and CDR2: SNHLY and FYNNEI. The CDR3, as DNA: TGTGCCAGCAGCGCCCCAGGCGCCTCGAATGGGACCCAGTACTTC. Translated: CASSAPGASNGTQYF.

The rearrangement joins TRBV7-6 to TRBJ1-1; D remains ambiguous. CDR1 and CDR2 (germline): SGHVS, FNYEAQ. Trimming pared 1 base from V and 6 bases from J, leaving 6 bases between. The CDR3 is 12 amino acids. CDR3 DNA: TGTGCCAGCAGCTTAGTGGCGGCTGAAGCTTTCTTT. Amino acid sequence: CASSLVAAEAFF. Full variable domain (outside the CDR3, taken from reference TRBV7-6 and TRBJ1-1): GAGVSQSPRYKVTKRGQDVALRCDPISGHVSLYWYRQALGQGPEFLTYFNYEAQQDKSGLPNDRFSAERPEGSISTLTIQRTEQRDSAMYRCASSLVAAEAFFGQGTRLTVV.

This clone was picked up one time. This chain connects TRBV14 to TRBJ1-2; 10 bases align to TRBD1. This CDR3 contains 14 residues. CDR1 is SGHDN, CDR2 FVKESK, per germline. V was pared by 1 base and J by 7 bases, with 3 bases of the junction left unmatched. The DNA of the CDR3 is TGTGCCAGCAGCCAAGGTTGGACAGGGGGTGGCTACACCTTC. It encodes CASSQGWTGGGYTF.

This clone was recorded once. V gene TRBV6-1 combines with J gene TRBJ1-5; D gene ambiguous. The V gene's germline CDR1 is MNHNS and CDR2 SASEGT. This CDR3 is 13 amino acids long. V was trimmed by 7 bases and J by 0 bases, leaving 7 bases between them. The CDR3 protein is CASNSFSNQPQHF. As DNA, the CDR3 is TGTGCCAGCAATTCCTTTAGCAATCAGCCCCAGCATTTT.

This clone showed up just once. CDR3 residues: CASSHRDRSGSPLHF. The DNA for the CDR3 is TGCGCCAGCAGTCACCGGGACAGGAGTGGTTCACCCCTCCACTTT. The gene calls are TRBV23-1 and TRBJ1-6; 8 bases match TRBD1. TRBV23-1 is an ORF, and what it does is uncertain. CDR3 size: 15 residues. The ends lost 3 bases at V and 9 bases at J; junction bases unmatched: 7.

This chain's CDR3 is CAWDNGGSNTEAFF. The CDR3 DNA sequence: TGTGCCTGGGACAATGGAGGGTCGAACACTGAAGCTTTCTTT. The rearrangement links TRBV30 to TRBJ1-1; no clear D gene. The CDR3 is made up of 14 amino acids. Trimming took off 5 bases at V and 1 base at J, with 14 bases between the two ends. Germline CDR1 GTSNPN, CDR2 SVGIG (reference sequence). The variable domain in full, with the rest retrieved from reference TRBV30 and TRBJ1-1, is SQTIHQWPATLVQPVGSPLSLECTVEGTSNPNLYWYRQAAGRGLQLLFYSVGIGQISSEVPQNLSASRPQDRQFILSSKKLLLSDSGFYLCAWDNGGSNTEAFFGQGTRLTVV.

This chain uses TRBV19 with TRBJ2-2, with 10 bases lining up with TRBD2. Germline assignment: CDR1 LNHDA and CDR2 SQIVND (reference sequence). This CDR3 contains 17 residues. The V and J ends lost 7 bases and 2 bases, in that order; junction bases with no gene match: 10. The CDR3 here is CASIVSSGGHNTGELFF. In nucleotides, the CDR3 is TGTGCCAGTATAGTCTCTAGCGGGGGTCATAACACCGGGGAGCTGTTTTTT. The complete variable domain, with remaining parts taken from reference TRBV19 and TRBJ2-2, reads DGGITQSPKYLFRKEGQNVTLSCEQNLNHDAMYWYRQDPGQGLRLIYYSQIVNDFQKGDIAEGYSVSREKKESFPLTVTSAQKNPTAFYLCASIVSSGGHNTGELFFGEGSRLTVL.

The chain uses TRBV2 and TRBJ1-6, with 7 bases fitting TRBD1. V trimming: 4 bases; J trimming: 10 bases; junction bases outside the gene matches: 1. This CDR3 contains 12 residues. The germline CDR1 and CDR2 sequences are SNHLY and FYNNEI. The DNA of the CDR3 is TGTGCCAGCAGTGCAGGGGGGTCACCCCTCCACTTT. Its translation is CASSAGGSPLHF.

With respect to this clone: An end of the junction differs from the germline gene, which may be a read error. The CDR3 sequence: CARSVPSAGARGYTF. For the CDR3, the DNA is TGTGCCCGGAGTGTACCTTCGGCAGGGGCTCGTGGCTACACCTTC. The chain has TRBV30 and TRBJ1-2; a possible D gene is TRBD1 (6 bases). The CDR3 loop spans 15 amino acids. Germline loops: CDR1 GTSNPN, CDR2 SVGIG (reference sequence).

The V call is TRBV12-5, the J call TRBJ2-7; D uncertain. Germline V lookup: CDR1 LGHNT, CDR2 FRNRAP. V shed 6 bases and J shed 4 bases, with 7 bases lying between them. CDR3 length: 11 residues. CDR3 in DNA: TGTGCTAGTGGATTCAATTACGAGCAGTACTTC. Protein: CASGFNYEQYF.

The chain carries TRBV7-2 and TRBJ2-5; D might be TRBD1 (6 bases). The CDR3 has 15 amino acids. V dropped 5 bases and J dropped 2 bases, with 15 bases sitting between them. Germline assignment: CDR1 SGHTA and CDR2 FQGNSA. CDR3 sequence (DNA): TGTGCCAGCAGCCGCCAATCAGGGGCTCAAGAGACCCAGTACTTC. It specifies CASSRQSGAQETQYF.

The chain links TRBV6-5 to TRBJ2-3, with D possibly TRBD2 on 5 matching bases. The CDR3 contains 16 residues. Germline V gene data show CDR1 as MNHEY and CDR2 as SVGAGI. Trimming took off 2 bases at V and 5 bases at J, with 17 bases between the two ends. DNA of the CDR3: TGTGCCAGCAGTTACGCCAGGAGCGGCGCAGGAGATACGCAGTATTTT. Protein: CASSYARSGAGDTQYF.

The chain links TRBV30 to TRBJ2-7; 8 nucleotides agree with TRBD1. The germline gives CDR1 GTSNPN, CDR2 SVGIG (reference sequence). V dropped 3 bases and J dropped 0; count of bases not matched to a gene: 16. The CDR3 covers 18 residues. The DNA for the CDR3 is TGTGCCTGGAGGAGGAGACAGGGGAATTACCTGGGCTCCTACGAGCAGTACTTC. Translated: CAWRRRQGNYLGSYEQYF.

This chain connects TRBV7-3 to TRBJ2-3, with a possible D match to TRBD1 (5 bases). Germline lookup yields CDR1 SGHTA and CDR2 FQGTGA. V was clipped by 3 bases and J by 2 bases, with 9 bases between them. This CDR3 contains 14 residues. This chain's CDR3 is CASSLGHTTDTQYF. CDR3 nucleotides: TGTGCCAGCAGCTTGGGGCACACCACAGATACGCAGTATTTT.

The chain is built from TRBV2 and TRBJ1-2; 9 bases align to TRBD1. The CDR3 spans 14 residues. Germline assignment: CDR1 SNHLY and CDR2 FYNNEI. Trimming at V came to 4 bases and at J to 4 bases, leaving 4 bases not matched to a gene. The CDR3 region has the DNA TGTGCCAGCAGTGGGGGACAGGGCGGCTATGGCTACACCTTC. It is translated as CASSGGQGGYGYTF.

This chain links TRBV5-1 with TRBJ1-5; TRBD1 might be the D (6 bases). CDR1 and CDR2 from the germline V gene are SGHRS and YFSETQ. The CDR3 has 16 residues. V dropped 3 bases and J dropped 4 bases, with 17 bases sitting between them. In DNA form, the CDR3 reads TGCGCCAGCAGCTCACTGACCCGGACAGTAAATCAGCCCCAGCATTTT. It encodes CASSSLTRTVNQPQHF.

For the CDR3, the DNA is TGTGCCAGCAGTGACTCCAGCGGGGGGGCACCCTTCTTC. As protein: CASSDSSGGAPFF. The chain carries TRBV6-4 and TRBJ2-1, with 10 bases identical to TRBD2. This CDR3 contains 13 residues. Trimming removed 0 bases from V and 16 bases from J; junction bases left unmatched: 6. CDR1 and CDR2 from the germline V gene are MRHNA and SNTAGT.

The rearrangement links TRBV7-3 to TRBJ2-5; 10 bases match TRBD1. The CDR3 has 15 amino acids. The J segment lost 5 bases and the V segment lost 5 bases, leaving 8 bases of the junction unmatched. Germline CDR1 is SGHTA and CDR2 is FQGTGA. Here the CDR3 reads CASSQGQGQRETQYF. The CDR3 region has the DNA TGTGCCAGCAGCCAGGGACAGGGGCAGCGGGAGACCCAGTACTTC. The whole variable domain, remainder taken from reference TRBV7-3 and TRBJ2-5, is GAGVSQTPSNKVTEKGKYVELRCDPISGHTALYWYRQSLGQGPEFLIYFQGTGAADDSGLPNDRFFAVRPEGSVSTLKIQRTERGDSAVYLCASSQGQGQRETQYFGPGTRLLVL.

A single count supports this clone. The chain has TRBV2 and TRBJ2-2; D remains ambiguous. V was clipped by 2 bases and J by 6 bases, with 7 bases between them. Germline V lookup: CDR1 SNHLY, CDR2 FYNNEI. CDR3 length: 13 amino acids. The CDR3 nucleotides are TGTGCCAGCAGTGAATTAAGCCCCGGGGAGCTGTTTTTT. It yields the protein CASSELSPGELFF.

The rearrangement uses TRBV19 and TRBJ1-5; 10 nucleotides agree with TRBD1. V lost 9 bases to trimming and J lost 0 bases; unmatched junction nucleotides: 14. This CDR3 has 18 residues. CDR1 and CDR2 (germline): LNHDA, SQIVND (reference sequence). The CDR3 reads CASQFRDRGPFSNQPQHF. In DNA, the CDR3 is TGTGCCAGCCAATTCCGGGACAGGGGTCCCTTTAGCAATCAGCCCCAGCATTTT.

The chain combines TRBV19 with TRBJ1-6; 12 nucleotides align to TRBD1. Germline V gene sequence: CDR1 LNHDA, CDR2 SQIVND (reference sequence). Trimming removed 3 bases from V and 9 bases from J; junction bases left unmatched: 6. The CDR3 sequence is 16 residues long. As DNA, the CDR3 is TGTGCCAGTAGTATGGGACAGGGGGCGAATACTTCACCCCTCCACTTT. Residues: CASSMGQGANTSPLHF.

This clone was seen only once. V gene TRBV27 combines with J gene TRBJ1-5; D unclear. CDR1 is MNHEY, CDR2 SMNVEV, per germline (reference sequence). The V and J ends lost 4 bases and 1 base respectively, with 8 bases between them. CDR3 length: 14 amino acids. This chain's CDR3 is CASSSPLSNQPQHF. CDR3 coding DNA: TGTGCCAGCAGTTCCCCGTTGAGCAATCAGCCCCAGCATTTT.